The 19 T cell receptor beta chains given below trace back to one sample, sequenced in a study of T cell repertoires in cytomegalovirus infection. TCRdb reprocessed the reads via MiXCR and lists one record per CDR3 protein. The data contain over 250,000 distinct CDR3 sequences, under 25% of them singletons. Their cognate antigens are unknown. The source was cultured PBMCs, collected from culture after CMV antigen stimulation. These TCRs come from a human donor in good health (CMV status not recorded). Some clones in this sample may be carry-over from other donors' samples.

This clonotype has ten or more counts. The chain couples TRBV7-2 to TRBJ2-2; TRBD2 matches 9 bases. Germline V gives CDR1 SGHTA, CDR2 FQGNSA. V was pared by 1 base and J by 4 bases, with 10 bases of the junction left unmatched. The CDR3 length is 18 residues. The CDR3 loop reads CASSLVRGRAHVTGELFF. The CDR3 nucleotides read TGTGCCAGCAGCTTAGTGCGCGGGAGGGCCCATGTCACCGGGGAGCTGTTTTTT.

On this clonotype itself: This may stem from a read error, because a much larger clone lies one nucleotide away. The rearrangement joins TRBV7-8 to TRBJ2-4; 9 bases are shared with TRBD2. The CDR3 is made up of 17 amino acids. CDR1 is SGHVS, CDR2 FQNEAQ, per germline. CDR3 in amino acids: CASSAQRGLAGVGIQNF. Written as DNA, the CDR3 is TGTGCCAGCAGCGCGCAACGAGGGTTAGCGGGGGTGGGGATTCAGAACTTC.

This clonotype has ten or more counts. This chain connects TRBV6-2 or TRBV6-3 to TRBJ2-1, with a tentative D call TRBD2 (6 bases). Germline assignment: CDR1 MNHEY and CDR2 SVGEGT. The CDR3 is made up of 17 amino acids. Trimming stripped 2 bases from V and 8 bases from J, with 22 bases between. The CDR3 DNA reads as TGTGCCAGCAGTTACCCACTCTCGACTAGTAGTTCGTATGAGCAGTTCTTC. It translates to CASSYPLSTSSSYEQFF.

The chain carries TRBV2 and TRBJ1-5, with D uncertain. The CDR3 is 12 residues long. Per germline, CDR1 SNHLY and CDR2 FYNNEI. V was clipped by 2 bases and J by 3 bases, with 2 bases between them. The DNA of the CDR3 is TGTGCCAGCAGTGAACCCAATCAGCCCCAGCATTTT. This encodes CASSEPNQPQHF.

This clonotype has just a few counts. The gene calls are TRBV12-3 or TRBV12-4 and TRBJ1-1; no clear D. Trimming left V 2 bases short and J 6 bases short, with 10 bases between. The CDR3 has 13 amino acids. In DNA form, the CDR3 reads TGTGCCAGCAGTTTATCGGTAAGCGCTGAAGCTTTCTTT. It encodes CASSLSVSAEAFF.

This clonotype appeared a few times. The chain recombines TRBV10-3 with TRBJ2-1; D is possibly TRBD1 (6 bases). This CDR3 region has 16 residues. The germline V gene has CDR1 ENHRY and CDR2 SYGVKD. Trimming cost V 3 bases and J 2 bases, with 14 bases left between them. In nucleotides, the CDR3 is TGTGCCATCAGTGATTGGGGGCTGAGCGCCTACAATGAGCAGTTCTTC. It codes for CAISDWGLSAYNEQFF.

CDR3 DNA sequence: TGTGCCAGCAGCTTAGTTGCGGGAGCCAGCTCCTACAATGAGCAGTTCTTC. It codes for CASSLVAGASSYNEQFF. The chain has TRBV7-2 and TRBJ2-1; 7 bases line up with TRBD2. V gave up 1 base and J gave up 0 bases; unmatched junction bases: 6. The CDR3 consists of 17 residues. The V gene's germline CDR1 is SGHTA and CDR2 FQGNSA.

This clonotype was counted only a few times. The chain carries TRBV24-1 and TRBJ2-1; the match to TRBD2 covers 10 bases. V lost 7 bases to trimming and J lost 2 bases; unmatched junction nucleotides: 4. CDR3 length: 15 residues. Germline V gives CDR1 KGHDR, CDR2 SFDVKD. The CDR3 nucleotides read TGTGCCACCAGCCGGACTAGCGGTCCCTACAATGAGCAGTTCTTC. This gives the protein CATSRTSGPYNEQFF.

V usage is TRBV5-1 and J usage is TRBJ2-2; the D is unclear. The CDR3 is made up of 15 amino acids. Per germline, CDR1 SGHRS and CDR2 YFSETQ. V gave up 3 bases and J gave up 5 bases, with 14 bases separating them. The CDR3 coding sequence is TGCGCCAGCAGCTCACTTCAGACTCATACCGGGGAGCTGTTTTTT. It codes for CASSSLQTHTGELFF. The whole variable domain, remainder taken from reference TRBV5-1 and TRBJ2-2, is KAGVTQTPRYLIKTRGQQVTLSCSPISGHRSVSWYQQTPGQGLQFLFEYFSETQRNKGNFPGRFSGRQFSNSRSEMNVSTLELGDSALYLCASSSLQTHTGELFFGEGSRLTVL.

This clonotype was seen at least ten times. The gene calls are TRBV7-7 and TRBJ2-3; 8 positions match TRBD2. Germline V gene lookup returns CDR1 SSHAT and CDR2 FNYEAQ (reference sequence). The CDR3 length is 13 residues. The V gene end was trimmed by 8 bases and the J gene end by 3 bases; junction bases not matched to a gene: 4. Written as DNA, the CDR3 is TGTGCCAGCGGGGCTAGCGGGACAGATACGCAGTATTTT. Protein: CASGASGTDTQYF.

The chain recombines TRBV20-1 with TRBJ2-5, with 7 bases that match TRBD2. V trimming: 4 bases; J trimming: 1 base; junction bases outside the gene matches: 9. Germline V gene lookup returns CDR1 DFQATT and CDR2 SNEGSKA (reference sequence). The CDR3 is 15 residues long. Written as DNA, the CDR3 is TGCAGTGCTACCAGAGACAGCGGGACCCAAGAGACCCAGTACTTC. It encodes CSATRDSGTQETQYF.

This clonotype occurred many times. The chain carries TRBV28 and TRBJ1-5; D may be TRBD1 (5 bases). The CDR3 is 16 residues long. Germline CDR1 and CDR2: MDHEN and SYDVKM. Trimming pared 6 bases from V and 7 bases from J, leaving 22 bases between. CDR3 residues: CASSQHGGGGDQPQHF. CDR3 coding DNA: TGTGCCAGCAGCCAACACGGTGGAGGCGGGGACCAGCCCCAGCATTTT.

This clonotype came up once. The chain has TRBV19 and TRBJ2-2; no definite D call. CDR3 length: 17 amino acids. Trimming shortened V by 3 bases and J by 1 base, and 15 bases separated the two germline ends. Germline V gene data show CDR1 as LNHDA and CDR2 as SQIVND (reference sequence). This CDR3 reads CASSIRLARWNTGELFF. The CDR3 region has the DNA TGTGCCAGTAGTATCCGACTGGCAAGGTGGAACACCGGGGAGCTGTTTTTT.

The chain couples TRBV20-1 to TRBJ2-3; D remains ambiguous. Germline V gene lookup returns CDR1 DFQATT and CDR2 SNEGSKA (reference sequence). This CDR3 is 15 amino acids long. Trimming took 0 bases from V and 4 from J, leaving 14 bases between them. CDR3 amino acids: CSARDQDRTADTQYF. Here the CDR3 DNA reads TGCAGTGCTAGAGATCAAGACCGGACCGCAGATACGCAGTATTTT.

In its sample, this clonotype was seen many times. The V and J genes are TRBV7-2 and TRBJ1-2, with 7 nucleotides matching TRBD1. Germline CDR1 is SGHTA and CDR2 is FQGNSA. The CDR3 contains 15 residues. The V gene end was trimmed by 4 bases and the J gene end by 3 bases; junction bases not matched to a gene: 8. This CDR3 reads CASSSRTGTDYGYTF. The CDR3 DNA follows: TGTGCCAGCAGCTCCCGCACCGGGACAGACTATGGCTACACCTTC.

This rearrangement joins TRBV24-1 to TRBJ2-5; D might be TRBD1 or TRBD2, each matching 5 bases. Trimming cost V 5 bases and J 4 bases, with 10 bases left between them. Germline-derived CDR1 and CDR2 are KGHDR and SFDVKD. The CDR3 totals 13 residues. The CDR3 region is CATSVPGGETQYF. The CDR3 bases are TGTGCCACCAGTGTCCCTGGGGGAGAGACCCAGTACTTC.

The gene calls are TRBV7-9 and TRBJ2-4, with D unclear. Trimming took 7 bases from V and 0 from J, leaving 16 bases between them. Germline assignment: CDR1 SEHNR and CDR2 FQNEAQ (reference sequence). This CDR3 is built from 16 residues. CDR3 DNA: TGTGCCAGCACCAACCCCAATTTCGGAGCCAAAAACATTCAGTACTTC. Translation gives CASTNPNFGAKNIQYF. Filled out from reference TRBV7-9 and TRBJ2-4, the complete variable domain reads DTGVSQNPRHKITKRGQNVTFRCDPISEHNRLYWYRQTLGQGPEFLTYFQNEAQLEKSRLLSDRFSAERPKGSFSTLEIQRTEQGDSAMYLCASTNPNFGAKNIQYFGAGTRLSVL.

The V gene is TRBV15, the J gene TRBJ2-2, with no clear D. The CDR3 has 14 amino acids. V was trimmed by 8 bases and J by 3 bases, leaving 13 bases between them. Germline CDR1 and CDR2: LNHNV and YYDKDF (reference sequence). In DNA, the CDR3 is TGTGCCACCGTTAGGATCCTATACACCGGGGAGCTGTTTTTT. It encodes CATVRILYTGELFF.

Only a few counts were recorded for this clonotype. This chain connects TRBV20-1 to TRBJ2-1, with TRBD2 identical over 7 bases. The CDR3 spans 13 residues. J gave up 3 bases and V 7 bases, and 6 bases lay outside the gene matches. Per germline, CDR1 DFQATT and CDR2 SNEGSKA (reference sequence). Written as DNA, the CDR3 is TGCAGTGGTCAGGGCGGGAGCTACAATGAGCAGTTCTTC. It translates to CSGQGGSYNEQFF.